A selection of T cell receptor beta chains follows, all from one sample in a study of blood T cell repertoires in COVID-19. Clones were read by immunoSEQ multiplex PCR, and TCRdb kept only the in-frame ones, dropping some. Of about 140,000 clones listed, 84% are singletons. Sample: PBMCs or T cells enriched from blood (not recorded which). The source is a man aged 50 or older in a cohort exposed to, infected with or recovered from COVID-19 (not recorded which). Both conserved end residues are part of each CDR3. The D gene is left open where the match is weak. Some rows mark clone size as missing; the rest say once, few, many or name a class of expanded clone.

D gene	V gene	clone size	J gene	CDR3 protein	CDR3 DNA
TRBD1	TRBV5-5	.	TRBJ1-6	CASSSDPDRRGYNSPLHF	TGTGCCAGCAGCTCTGACCCGGACAGGCGGGGATATAATTCACCCCTCCACTTT
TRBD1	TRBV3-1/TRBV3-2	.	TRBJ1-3	CASSQVIAGTGSGNTIYF	TGTGCCAGCAGCCAAGTAATCGCCGGGACAGGATCTGGAAACACCATATATTTT
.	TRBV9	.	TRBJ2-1	CASTSSGFSYNEQFF	TGTGCCAGCACCTCCTCCGGGTTCTCCTACAATGAGCAGTTCTTC
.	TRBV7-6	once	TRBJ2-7	CASSQRWTEPYEQYF	TGTGCCAGCAGCCAGAGGTGGACTGAACCCTACGAGCAGTACTTC
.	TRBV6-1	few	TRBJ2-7	CASSERHERKYF	TGTGCCAGCAGTGAAAGGCATGAGCGGAAGTACTTC
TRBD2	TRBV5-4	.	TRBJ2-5	CASSRTSGRIGETQYF	TGTGCCAGCAGCCGGACTAGCGGGAGAATAGGGGAGACCCAGTACTTC
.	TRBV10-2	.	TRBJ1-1	CASAQGPEAFF	TGCGCCAGCGCACAGGGTCCTGAAGCTTTCTTT
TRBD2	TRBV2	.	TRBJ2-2	CASSEARRGNLPNTGELFF	TGTGCCAGCAGTGAAGCCCGGCGGGGGAACCTCCCGAACACCGGGGAGCTGTTTTTT
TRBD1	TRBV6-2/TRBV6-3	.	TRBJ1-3	CASSYGTGGVISGNTIYF	TGTGCCAGCAGTTACGGGACAGGGGGCGTAATCTCTGGAAACACCATATATTTT
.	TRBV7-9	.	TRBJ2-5	CASSRYSGEETQYF	TGTGCCAGCAGCCGCTACAGCGGAGAAGAGACCCAGTACTTC
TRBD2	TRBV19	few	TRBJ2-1	CASKLLAGGHEQFF	TGTGCCAGTAAATTACTAGCGGGGGGTCATGAGCAGTTCTTC
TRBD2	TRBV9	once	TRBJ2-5	CASSVNSGGPQETQYF	TGTGCCAGCAGCGTAAATAGCGGGGGGCCGCAAGAGACCCAGTACTTC
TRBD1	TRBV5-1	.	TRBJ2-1	CASSPGQGPYNEQFF	TGCGCCAGCAGCCCCGGACAGGGTCCCTACAATGAGCAGTTCTTC
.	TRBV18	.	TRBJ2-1	CASSPPSPVSEQFF	TGTGCCAGCTCACCACCGAGCCCGGTTAGTGAGCAGTTCTTC
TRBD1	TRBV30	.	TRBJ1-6	CAWAPTGYNSPLHF	TGTGCCTGGGCCCCGACAGGGTATAATTCACCCCTCCACTTT
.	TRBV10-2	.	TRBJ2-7	CASSVAGGFQNEQYF	TGCGCCAGCAGTGTTGCAGGGGGGTTTCAGAACGAGCAGTACTTC
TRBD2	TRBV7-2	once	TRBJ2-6	CASSPRLAGAYSGANVLTF	TGTGCCAGCAGCCCGAGACTAGCGGGGGCTTACTCTGGGGCCAACGTCCTGACTTTC
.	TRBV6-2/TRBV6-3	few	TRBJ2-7	CASSFTPELEQYF	TGTGCCAGCAGTTTCACCCCTGAGCTCGAGCAGTACTTC
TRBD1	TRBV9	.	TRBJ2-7	CASSPSGDSYYEQYF	TGTGCCAGCAGCCCCAGTGGGGACAGCTACTACGAGCAGTACTTC
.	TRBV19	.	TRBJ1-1	CASPDCQPDTEAFF	TGTGCCAGCCCGGACTGCCAACCGGACACTGAAGCTTTCTTT
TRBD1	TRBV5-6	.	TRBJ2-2	CASSSGGTGGFGELFF	TGTGCCAGCAGCTCCGGCGGGACAGGGGGCTTCGGGGAGCTGTTTTTT
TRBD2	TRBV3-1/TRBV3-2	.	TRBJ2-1	CASSHDGEGSYNEQFF	TGTGCCAGCAGCCACGACGGGGAGGGCTCCTACAATGAGCAGTTCTTC